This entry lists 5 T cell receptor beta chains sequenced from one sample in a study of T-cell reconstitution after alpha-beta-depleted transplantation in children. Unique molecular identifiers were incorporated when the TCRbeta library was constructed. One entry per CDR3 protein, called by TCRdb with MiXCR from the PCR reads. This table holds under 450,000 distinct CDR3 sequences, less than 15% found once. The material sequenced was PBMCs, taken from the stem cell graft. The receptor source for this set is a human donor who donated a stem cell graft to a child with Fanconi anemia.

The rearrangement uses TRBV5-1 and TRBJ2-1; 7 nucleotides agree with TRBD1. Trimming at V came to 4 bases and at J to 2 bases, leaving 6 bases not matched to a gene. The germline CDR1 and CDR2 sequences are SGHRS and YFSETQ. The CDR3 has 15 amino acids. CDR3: CASSQRTGTYNEQFF. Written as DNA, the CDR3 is TGCGCCAGCAGCCAACGGACAGGTACCTACAATGAGCAGTTCTTC.

This chain's CDR3 is CASSVDLDRASGYTF. In nucleotides, the CDR3 is TGTGCCAGCAGCGTGGACCTGGACAGGGCCAGTGGCTACACCTTC. The chain recombines TRBV7-2 with TRBJ1-2, with 8 bases fitting TRBD1. The CDR3 loop spans 15 amino acids. Germline CDR1 reads SGHTA; CDR2 reads FQGNSA. Trimming cost V 5 bases and J 7 bases; bases outside gene matches: 12. The full variable domain, its missing parts supplied by reference TRBV7-2 and TRBJ1-2, is GAGVSQSPSNKVTEKGKDVELRCDPISGHTALYWYRQSLGQGLEFLIYFQGNSAPDKSGLPSDRFSAERTGGSVSTLTIQRTQQEDSAVYLCASSVDLDRASGYTFGSGTRLTVV.

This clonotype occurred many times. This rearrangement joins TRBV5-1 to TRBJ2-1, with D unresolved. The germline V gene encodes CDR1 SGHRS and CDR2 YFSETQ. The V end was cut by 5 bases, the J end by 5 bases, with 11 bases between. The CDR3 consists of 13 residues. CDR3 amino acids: CASRQDPDNEQFF. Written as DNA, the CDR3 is TGCGCCAGCAGGCAGGATCCAGACAATGAGCAGTTCTTC.

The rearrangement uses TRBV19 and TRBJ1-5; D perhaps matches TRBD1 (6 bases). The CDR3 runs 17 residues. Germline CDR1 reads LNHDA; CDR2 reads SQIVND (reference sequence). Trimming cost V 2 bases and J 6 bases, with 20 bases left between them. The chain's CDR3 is CASSISGAGLFGQPQHF. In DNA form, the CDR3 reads TGTGCCAGTAGTATATCAGGGGCGGGATTGTTTGGTCAGCCCCAGCATTTT.

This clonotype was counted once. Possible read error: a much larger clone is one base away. The CDR3 protein is CSHKVGEREAFF. The CDR3 DNA follows: TGCAGCCACAAGGTTGGCGAGCGTGAAGCTTTCTTT. The chain uses TRBV29-1 and TRBJ1-1; D call uncertain. This CDR3 is 12 amino acids long. From germline, CDR1 is SQVTM and CDR2 ANQGSEA. The V end lost 8 bases, the J end lost 7 bases, and 17 bases lay between the germline ends.